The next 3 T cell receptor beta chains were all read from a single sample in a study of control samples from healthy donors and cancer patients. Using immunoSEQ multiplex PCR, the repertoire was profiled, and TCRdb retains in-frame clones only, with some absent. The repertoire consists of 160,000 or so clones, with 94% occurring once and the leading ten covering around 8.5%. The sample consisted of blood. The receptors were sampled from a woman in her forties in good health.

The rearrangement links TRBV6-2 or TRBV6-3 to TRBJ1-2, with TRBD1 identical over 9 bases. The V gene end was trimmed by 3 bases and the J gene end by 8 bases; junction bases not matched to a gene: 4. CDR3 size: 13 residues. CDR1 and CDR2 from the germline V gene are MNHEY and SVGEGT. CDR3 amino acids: CASSYWDRDGYTF. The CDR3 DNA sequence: TGTGCCAGCAGTTATTGGGACAGGGACGGCTACACCTTC.

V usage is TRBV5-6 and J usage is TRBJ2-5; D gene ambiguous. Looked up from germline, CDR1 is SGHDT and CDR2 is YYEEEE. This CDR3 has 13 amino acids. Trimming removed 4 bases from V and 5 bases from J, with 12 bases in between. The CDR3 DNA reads TGTGCCAGCAGCGCCTTGGGATTGGAGACCCAGTACTTC. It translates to CASSALGLETQYF. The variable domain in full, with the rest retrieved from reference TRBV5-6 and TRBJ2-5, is DAGVTQSPTHLIKTRGQQVTLRCSPKSGHDTVSWYQQALGQGPQFIFQYYEEEERQRGNFPDRFSGHQFPNYSSELNVNALLLGDSALYLCASSALGLETQYFGPGTRLLVL.

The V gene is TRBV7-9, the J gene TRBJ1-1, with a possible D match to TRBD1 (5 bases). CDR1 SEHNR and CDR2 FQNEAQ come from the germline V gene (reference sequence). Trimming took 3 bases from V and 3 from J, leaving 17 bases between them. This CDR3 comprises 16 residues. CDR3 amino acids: CASSLFRFWGDTEAFF. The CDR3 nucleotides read TGTGCCAGCAGCTTGTTTCGATTCTGGGGGGACACTGAAGCTTTCTTT.